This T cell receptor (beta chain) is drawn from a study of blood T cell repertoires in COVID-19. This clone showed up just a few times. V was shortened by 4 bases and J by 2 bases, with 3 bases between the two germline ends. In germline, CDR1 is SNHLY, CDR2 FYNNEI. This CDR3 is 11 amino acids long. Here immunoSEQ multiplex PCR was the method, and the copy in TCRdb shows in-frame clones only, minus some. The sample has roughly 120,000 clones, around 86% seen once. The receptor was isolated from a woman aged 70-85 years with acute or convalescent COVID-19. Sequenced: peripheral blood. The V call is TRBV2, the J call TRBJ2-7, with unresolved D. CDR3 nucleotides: TGTGCCAGCAGTGCCGCCTACGAGCAGTACTTC. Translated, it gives CASSAAYEQYF.